This T cell receptor beta chain comes out of a study of shared clonotypes between healthy human individuals. Study-level background: CD4 naive and CD4 memory each took three plates per donor, while CD8 naive took two and CD8 memory one.

The protocol was immunoSEQ multiplex PCR, while the TCRdb copy is restricted to in-frame clones and leaves out a portion. The repertoire has approximately 2.3 million clones, approximately 93% of them found once; the top ten carry under 0.45%. In germline, CDR1 is SGHRS, CDR2 YFSETQ. The CDR3 covers 14 residues. Trimming cost V 1 base and J 5 bases, with 10 bases left between them. The V gene is TRBV5-1, the J gene TRBJ2-1; D may be TRBD1 (5 bases). Sequencing was carried out using naive CD4+ T cells from PBMCs. Subset here: CD45RA+ positively selected. The receptor's source is a young man in good health. Some clones in this sample may be carry-over from other donors' samples. CDR3: CASSLRAGNNEQFF. The CDR3, as DNA: TGCGCCAGCAGCTTGCGCGCAGGGAACAATGAGCAGTTCTTC.